Presented here are 8 T cell receptor beta chains from one specimen sequenced in a study of OX40 agonist ivuxolimab in advanced cancers. Profiled with immunoSEQ multiplex PCR; TCRdb holds only in-frame clones, not every one. The sample consists of tens of thousands of clones, 88% of them appearing once. This specimen consisted of CD4+ or CD8+ T cells sorted from blood, obtained in a trial of the OX40 agonist ivuxolimab. These receptors came from an adult with an advanced solid tumor such as melanoma, head and neck, liver or kidney cancer.

The chain has TRBV5-3 and TRBJ1-5; TRBD1 matches 7 bases. TRBV5-3 falls under the ORF class, with uncertain function. The V and J ends lost 9 bases and 1 base, in that order; junction bases with no gene match: 4. The CDR3 consists of 13 residues. DNA of the CDR3: TGTGCCACCCCGGGACAGAGCAATCAGCCCCAGCATTTT. This encodes CATPGQSNQPQHF.

V is TRBV5-1 and J is TRBJ2-7, with unresolved D. Germline-derived CDR1 and CDR2 are SGHRS and YFSETQ. CDR3 length: 14 amino acids. V was pared by 2 bases and J by 3 bases, with 12 bases between. CDR3 coding DNA: TGCGCCAGCAGCTTTGGGGAAGGCGACTACGAGCAGTACTTC. Translated, it gives CASSFGEGDYEQYF.

The V gene is TRBV11-3, the J gene TRBJ2-1, with 9 bases identical to TRBD2. Germline loops: CDR1 SGHNT, CDR2 YENEEA. The ends lost 1 base at V and 8 bases at J; junction bases unmatched: 12. CDR3 length: 17 residues. The CDR3 DNA sequence: TGTGCCAGCAGCTTAGGGGGGCTAGCGGGGTCTCAGGATGAGCAGTTCTTC. Translation: CASSLGGLAGSQDEQFF.

This clone occurred a few times. The genes are TRBV11-2 and TRBJ1-2; possibly TRBD1 for D (5 bases). Germline CDR1 SGHAT, CDR2 FQNNGV. Trimming shortened V by 4 bases and J by 7 bases, and 13 bases separated the two germline ends. The CDR3 consists of 13 residues. CDR3 nucleotide sequence: TGTGCCAGCAGCTGGGGACGGGCACTTGGCTACACCTTC. The encoded protein is CASSWGRALGYTF.

The chain employs TRBV7-9 and TRBJ2-3; 12 bases line up with TRBD2. The CDR3 extends over 16 amino acids. Germline assignment: CDR1 SEHNR and CDR2 FQNEAQ (reference sequence). J lost 7 bases, V lost 5 bases, and 10 bases had no gene match. CDR3 loop: CASSPLGLAGGHTQYF. The CDR3 coding sequence is TGTGCCAGCAGCCCCCTGGGGCTAGCGGGGGGGCATACGCAGTATTTT.

The gene calls are TRBV7-9 and TRBJ1-1; D is uncertain. The length of the CDR3 is 18 residues. Germline V lookup: CDR1 SEHNR, CDR2 FQNEAQ (reference sequence). V lost 10 bases and J lost 0, with 27 bases in between. As DNA, the CDR3 is TGTGCCACCAGAAGAAGTCAGTTGCGACAACTACTGAACACTGAAGCTTTCTTT. Residues: CATRRSQLRQLLNTEAFF. Filled out from reference TRBV7-9 and TRBJ1-1, the complete variable domain reads DTGVSQNPRHKITKRGQNVTFRCDPISEHNRLYWYRQTLGQGPEFLTYFQNEAQLEKSRLLSDRFSAERPKGSFSTLEIQRTEQGDSAMYLCATRRSQLRQLLNTEAFFGQGTRLTVV.

This sequence joins TRBV10-2 and TRBJ1-2; tentative D call: TRBD1 (6 bases). The length of the CDR3 is 13 residues. The V gene lost 3 bases and the J gene lost 6 bases, with 11 bases spanning the gap. CDR1 and CDR2 from the germline V gene are WSHSY and SAAADI. The CDR3 coding sequence is TGCGCCAGCAGTGATGGCAGGACAGATGGCTACACCTTC. Encoded protein: CASSDGRTDGYTF.

The CDR3 nucleotides read TGTGCTAGTGGTTTGGGACCAGGGGTAGGGGCCAACGTCCTGACTTTC. Translated: CASGLGPGVGANVLTF. V and J are TRBV12-5 and TRBJ2-6; D perhaps matches TRBD1 (6 bases). The V end was cut by 1 base, the J end by 4 bases, with 11 bases between. The CDR3 contains 16 residues. Germline V CDR1 and CDR2: LGHNT, FRNRAP. The whole variable domain, remainder taken from reference TRBV12-5 and TRBJ2-6, is DARVTQTPRHKVTEMGQEVTMRCQPILGHNTVFWYRQTMMQGLELLAYFRNRAPLDDSGMPKDRFSAEMPDATLATLKIQPSEPRDSAVYFCASGLGPGVGANVLTFGAGSRLTVL.